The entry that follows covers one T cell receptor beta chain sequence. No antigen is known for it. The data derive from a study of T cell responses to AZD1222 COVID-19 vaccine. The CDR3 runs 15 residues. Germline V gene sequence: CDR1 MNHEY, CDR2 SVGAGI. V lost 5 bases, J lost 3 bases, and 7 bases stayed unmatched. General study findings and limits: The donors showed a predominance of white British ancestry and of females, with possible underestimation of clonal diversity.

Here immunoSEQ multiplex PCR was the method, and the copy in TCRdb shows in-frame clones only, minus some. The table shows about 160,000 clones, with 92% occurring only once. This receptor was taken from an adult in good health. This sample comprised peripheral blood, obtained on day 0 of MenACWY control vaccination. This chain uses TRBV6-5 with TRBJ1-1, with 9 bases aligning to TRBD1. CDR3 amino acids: CASSRTGVVDTEAFF. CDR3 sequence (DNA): TGTGCCAGCAGTCGGACAGGGGTAGTTGACACTGAAGCTTTCTTT.